These 31 T cell receptor beta chains came from one sample sequenced in a study of blood T cells in healthy people across ages. A second PCR of 7 to 11 cycles used a sample-barcoded 5' primer and a J-beta primer mix. TCRdb recomputed calls from the 5' RACE reads with MiXCR, one row per CDR3 protein. The sample holds about 1,800,000 distinct CDR3 sequences, approximately 30% seen once. Sequencing was carried out using blood. These TCRs come from a woman aged 30 to 39 in good health.

Details on this clonotype: This could be a read error, since a much larger clone is one nucleotide away. The CDR3 nucleotides are TGCAGTGCTAGAGATCTTCGGACTAGCCGGTTCTTC. It is translated as CSARDLRTSRFF. The chain uses TRBV20-1 and TRBJ2-1, with 8 bases that match TRBD2. This CDR3 has 12 amino acids. V shed 0 bases and J 15 bases; nucleotides not matched to a gene: 7. Germline loops: CDR1 DFQATT, CDR2 SNEGSKA (reference sequence).

This clonotype was seen a few times. V is TRBV3-1 and J is TRBJ2-1; 14 nucleotides line up with TRBD2. Losses at the gene ends were 8 bases for V and 2 bases for J; bases not matched to a gene: 8. The germline gives CDR1 LGHDT, CDR2 YNNKEL (reference sequence). CDR3 length equals 17 residues. CDR3 nucleotides: TGTGCCAGCGGTGGGACTAGCGGGAGAAATGCCTACAATGAGCAGTTCTTC. This translates into CASGGTSGRNAYNEQFF.

V gene TRBV10-3 combines with J gene TRBJ2-1; TRBD2 is a possible D gene (5 bases). CDR3 length: 15 residues. V lost 3 bases and J 4 bases, leaving 13 bases between the germline ends. Looked up from germline, CDR1 is ENHRY and CDR2 is SYGVKD. The CDR3 DNA reads TGTGCCATCAGTGAATGGGGAGAGTCATACAATGAGCAGTTCTTC. It is translated as CAISEWGESYNEQFF.

This clonotype has more than one count but fewer than ten. The V and J genes are TRBV12-3 or TRBV12-4 and TRBJ2-5, with a weak D call TRBD1 (6 bases). The V gene lost 5 bases and the J gene lost 9 bases, with 16 bases spanning the gap. The CDR3 spans 13 residues. The DNA of the CDR3 is TGTGCCAGCAGTATCCACGTAGAGGGGGCCCAGTACTTC. Its protein is CASSIHVEGAQYF.

This clonotype was seen more than once but under ten times. The genes are TRBV7-3 and TRBJ2-3; D is uncertain. V was pared by 5 bases and J by 0 bases, with 15 bases between. The length of the CDR3 is 16 residues. Germline assignment: CDR1 SGHTA and CDR2 FQGTGA. The CDR3 sequence is CASSQWSVTSTDTQYF. Written as DNA, the CDR3 is TGTGCCAGCAGCCAGTGGTCGGTGACTAGCACAGATACGCAGTATTTT. Using reference TRBV7-3 and TRBJ2-3 for the parts outside the CDR3, the full variable domain is GAGVSQTPSNKVTEKGKYVELRCDPISGHTALYWYRQSLGQGPEFLIYFQGTGAADDSGLPNDRFFAVRPEGSVSTLKIQRTERGDSAVYLCASSQWSVTSTDTQYFGPGTRLTVL.

This chain joins TRBV20-1 and TRBJ2-1; possible D gene TRBD2, 5 bases. Looked up from germline, CDR1 is DFQATT and CDR2 is SNEGSKA (reference sequence). Between the trimmed V and J ends, which lost 5 bases and 7 bases, there was a span of 24 bases. This CDR3 comprises 16 residues. This CDR3 is CSAPQAVAGGPNEQFF. The CDR3 DNA sequence: TGCAGTGCTCCTCAGGCCGTGGCAGGAGGACCGAATGAGCAGTTCTTC.

This rearrangement joins TRBV6-6 to TRBJ1-1; TRBD1 might be the D (5 bases). Trimming pared 8 bases from V and 7 bases from J, leaving 23 bases between. Germline CDR1 reads MNHNY; CDR2 reads SVGAGI (reference sequence). CDR3 length equals 15 residues. This CDR3 reads CASSQDGRGTDEAFF. The CDR3 bases are TGTGCCAGCTCACAGGACGGCCGTGGGACTGATGAAGCTTTCTTT.

This chain uses TRBV24-1 with TRBJ2-4; D is unresolved. The CDR3 consists of 14 residues. V was trimmed by 5 bases and J by 13 bases, leaving 20 bases between them. The V gene's germline CDR1 is KGHDR and CDR2 SFDVKD. CDR3 in amino acids: CATSVPPSYNEQYF. As DNA, the CDR3 is TGTGCCACCAGTGTCCCACCTTCCTACAATGAGCAGTACTTC.

This clonotype occurred a few times. The chain couples TRBV20-1 to TRBJ2-7, with a weak D call TRBD1 (6 bases). V dropped 3 bases and J dropped 0 bases, with 12 bases sitting between them. This CDR3 has 14 residues. Germline V lookup: CDR1 DFQATT, CDR2 SNEGSKA (reference sequence). CDR3 amino acids: CSAREQGLSYEQYF. The CDR3, as DNA: TGCAGTGCTAGGGAACAGGGTCTCTCCTACGAGCAGTACTTC.

This clonotype appeared a few times. The rearrangement links TRBV25-1 to TRBJ2-7; TRBD1 matches 10 bases. The CDR3 is 17 amino acids. With V trimmed by 0 bases and J by 2 bases, 7 bases remained unmatched. Germline-derived CDR1 and CDR2 are MGHDK and SYGVNS. CDR3 coding DNA: TGTGCCAGCAGTGAATACCTCCCCGGGACAGGGGCCTACGAGCAGTACTTC. Residues: CASSEYLPGTGAYEQYF.

The chain combines TRBV20-1 with TRBJ1-2, with D unresolved. This CDR3 has 13 amino acids. Looked up from germline, CDR1 is DFQATT and CDR2 is SNEGSKA (reference sequence). Trimming took off 3 bases at V and 2 bases at J, with 10 bases between the two ends. The CDR3 nucleotides are TGCAGTGCTAGGGAACAGAGCAACTATGGCTACACCTTC. Residues: CSAREQSNYGYTF.

Worth noting for this clonotype: One end of the junction is discordant with germline, which a read error may explain. This chain connects TRBV28 to TRBJ2-4, with D uncertain. The J call may be incorrect, as the DNA end agrees better with TRBJ2-7. This CDR3 is 12 amino acids long. Germline V CDR1 and CDR2: MDHEN, SYDVKM. As DNA, the CDR3 is TGTGTCAGCAGCTCAGGACCCTACGAGCAGTACTTC. Its translation is CVSSSGPYEQYF.

V and J are TRBV20-1 and TRBJ2-7; a weak D match, TRBD2 (5 bases). CDR1 is DFQATT, CDR2 SNEGSKA, per germline (reference sequence). The CDR3 length is 12 residues. V was shortened by 4 bases and J by 7 bases, with 14 bases between the two germline ends. The CDR3 reads CSAIGGYNEQYF. The CDR3, as DNA: TGCAGTGCTATCGGCGGGTACAATGAGCAGTACTTC.

The chain employs TRBV4-1 and TRBJ2-1, with 7 bases aligning to TRBD2. The CDR3 contains 14 residues. CDR1 and CDR2 (germline): MGHRA, YSYEKL. Germline trimming cut 4 bases from V and 8 bases from J; bases unmatched to any gene: 8. The CDR3 DNA reads TGCGCCAGCAGCCCAGAGGGAGGGTGGGATGAGCAGTTCTTC. Amino acids: CASSPEGGWDEQFF.

CDR3 nucleotides: TGTGCCAGCGGCTCTAGCGGGAGTACTCACGAGCAGTACTTC. Translating gives CASGSSGSTHEQYF. V gene TRBV6-6 combines with J gene TRBJ2-1; 10 bases match TRBD2. The J call may not be correct, given that the DNA end is closer to TRBJ2-7. The CDR3 runs to 14 residues. From germline, CDR1 is MNHNY and CDR2 SVGAGI (reference sequence).

This clonotype appeared many times. The rearrangement links TRBV6-5 to TRBJ2-4; no clear D. CDR1 and CDR2 from the germline V gene are MNHEY and SVGAGI. The CDR3 consists of 15 residues. The V and J ends lost 7 bases and 8 bases respectively, with 21 bases between them. CDR3 coding DNA: TGTGCCAGCAATCCTGCCCCGGGTACCCCGGACATTCAGTACTTC. Translating it yields CASNPAPGTPDIQYF.

CDR3 DNA: TGCAGCGTTGAACTAGGCGTTGCCTACGAGCAGTACTTC. This encodes CSVELGVAYEQYF. The V and J genes are TRBV29-1 and TRBJ2-7; no definite D call. V lost 2 bases, J lost 2 bases, and 10 bases lay in between. The CDR3 is 13 amino acids. Looked up from germline, CDR1 is SQVTM and CDR2 is ANQGSEA.

With regard to this clonotype: The final CDR3 position lacks the conserved phenylalanine or tryptophan, pointing to a likely read error. The chain links TRBV12-3 or TRBV12-4 to TRBJ1-1; D unclear. CDR3 length: 11 amino acids. The CDR3 DNA reads as TGTGTCAGCACTCAAGACACTGAAGCTTTCTCT. It yields the protein CVSTQDTEAFS.

This chain uses TRBV12-3 or TRBV12-4 with TRBJ1-6; D not resolved. The CDR3 has 15 residues. V was shortened by 3 bases and J by 6 bases, with 12 bases between the two germline ends. The CDR3, as DNA: TGTGCCAGCAGTTTTGGTCCAGGTTTTAATTCACCCCTCCACTTT. Protein: CASSFGPGFNSPLHF.

This clonotype turned up a few times. The chain joins TRBV12-3 or TRBV12-4 to TRBJ1-1; D unresolved. This CDR3 has 14 amino acids. V was cut by 3 bases and J by 5 bases, with 13 bases left in between. The DNA for the CDR3 is TGTGCCAGCAGTTTCGGTCAGAGAAAAACTGAAGCTTTCTTT. This sequence encodes CASSFGQRKTEAFF.

This clonotype was counted many times. The J gene is TRBJ2-7, the V gene TRBV7-9, with TRBD1 matching over 9 bases. Germline V gene lookup returns CDR1 SEHNR and CDR2 FQNEAQ (reference sequence). Trimming at V came to 5 bases and at J to 7 bases, leaving 3 bases not matched to a gene. The CDR3 has 12 amino acids. CDR3 residues: CASSPTGGEQYF. CDR3 nucleotide sequence: TGTGCCAGCAGCCCGACAGGGGGAGAGCAGTACTTC.

This chain connects TRBV5-1 to TRBJ2-7, with TRBD2 identical over 7 bases. The CDR3 is 14 amino acids. The V gene end was trimmed by 3 bases and the J gene end by 4 bases; junction bases not matched to a gene: 7. CDR1 and CDR2 (germline): SGHRS, YFSETQ. The CDR3 spells CASSSGGLRYEQYF. The CDR3 DNA sequence: TGCGCCAGCAGCTCGGGGGGACTGAGGTACGAGCAGTACTTC. Together with reference TRBV5-1 and TRBJ2-7, the CDR3 gives the full variable domain: KAGVTQTPRYLIKTRGQQVTLSCSPISGHRSVSWYQQTPGQGLQFLFEYFSETQRNKGNFPGRFSGRQFSNSRSEMNVSTLELGDSALYLCASSSGGLRYEQYFGPGTRLTVT.

This clonotype was seen a handful of times. This chain connects TRBV5-5 to TRBJ2-7; tentative D call: TRBD1 (5 bases). CDR1 and CDR2 (germline): SGHKS, YYEKEE (reference sequence). The length of the CDR3 is 15 residues. Trimming removed 3 bases at V and 0 bases at J, with 13 bases between. The CDR3 spells CASSSRQQSSYEQYF. The CDR3 region has the DNA TGTGCCAGCAGCTCCCGACAGCAGAGCTCCTACGAGCAGTACTTC.

This clonotype was counted only a few times. The chain combines TRBV20-1 with TRBJ2-1, with D unresolved. V gave up 1 base and J gave up 0 bases, with 13 bases separating them. In germline, CDR1 is DFQATT, CDR2 SNEGSKA (reference sequence). CDR3 size: 16 residues. The DNA for the CDR3 is TGCAGTGCTAGAGCCCCGAAGGCGAGCTCCTACAATGAGCAGTTCTTC. Encoded protein: CSARAPKASSYNEQFF.

This clonotype turned up a few times. At one of its ends the junction is not consistent with the germline gene, which may arise from a read error. The rearrangement links TRBV7-9 to TRBJ2-7, with unresolved D. CDR1 and CDR2 (germline): SEHNR, FQNEAQ (reference sequence). This CDR3 is built from 12 residues. The CDR3 nucleotides are TGTGTCAGCAGCCCCCGCGAGTACGAGCAGTACTTC. Protein sequence: CVSSPREYEQYF.

This chain uses TRBV18 with TRBJ1-4, with D maybe TRBD1 (5 bases). Trimming pared 2 bases from V and 8 bases from J, leaving 9 bases between. CDR1 and CDR2 from the germline V gene are KGHSH and LQKENI. This CDR3 comprises 13 residues. CDR3 DNA: TGTGCCAGCTCACCAGGGGACGGGGAAAAACTGTTTTTT. Translation gives CASSPGDGEKLFF.

This clonotype was seen only a few times. The chain recombines TRBV7-2 with TRBJ2-3; D perhaps matches TRBD2 (5 bases). Germline loops: CDR1 SGHTA, CDR2 FQGNSA. The V end lost 2 bases, the J end lost 3 bases, and 12 bases lay between the germline ends. The CDR3 has 15 amino acids. The CDR3 nucleotides read TGTGCCAGCAGCTTATCGGCGGGCCCGACAGATACGCAGTATTTT. Encoded protein: CASSLSAGPTDTQYF.

The chain couples TRBV29-1 to TRBJ2-3; D is perhaps TRBD2 (6 bases). Germline CDR1 is SQVTM and CDR2 is ANQGSEA. The CDR3 is 13 residues long. The V end lost 5 bases, the J end lost 3 bases, and 12 bases lay between the germline ends. The CDR3 loop reads CSVPSRETDTQYF. The CDR3 nucleotides are TGCAGCGTTCCCTCGCGGGAAACAGATACGCAGTATTTT.

This clonotype was counted ten times or more. The chain joins TRBV4-1 to TRBJ2-3; no clear D gene. V dropped 3 bases and J dropped 3 bases, with 4 bases sitting between them. Germline V gene data show CDR1 as MGHRA and CDR2 as YSYEKL. CDR3 length: 12 amino acids. CDR3 DNA: TGCGCCAGCAGCCAGCTAACAGATACGCAGTATTTT. Encoded protein: CASSQLTDTQYF.

V and J are TRBV12-3 or TRBV12-4 and TRBJ2-2, with D perhaps given as TRBD1 or TRBD2 (5 bases each). This CDR3 is built from 16 residues. V dropped 2 bases and J dropped 1 base, with 11 bases sitting between them. In DNA form, the CDR3 reads TGTGCCAGCAGTTTACGGGGCGGGTTGAACACCGGGGAGCTGTTTTTT. Translation: CASSLRGGLNTGELFF.

This rearrangement joins TRBV12-3 or TRBV12-4 to TRBJ2-7; 9 bases are a match to TRBD1. The V and J ends lost 6 bases and 1 base, in that order; junction bases with no gene match: 7. The CDR3 spans 15 residues. CDR3 bases: TGTGCCAGCAGCGACCGGGACAGGGCTTCCTACGAGCAGTACTTC. It encodes CASSDRDRASYEQYF.